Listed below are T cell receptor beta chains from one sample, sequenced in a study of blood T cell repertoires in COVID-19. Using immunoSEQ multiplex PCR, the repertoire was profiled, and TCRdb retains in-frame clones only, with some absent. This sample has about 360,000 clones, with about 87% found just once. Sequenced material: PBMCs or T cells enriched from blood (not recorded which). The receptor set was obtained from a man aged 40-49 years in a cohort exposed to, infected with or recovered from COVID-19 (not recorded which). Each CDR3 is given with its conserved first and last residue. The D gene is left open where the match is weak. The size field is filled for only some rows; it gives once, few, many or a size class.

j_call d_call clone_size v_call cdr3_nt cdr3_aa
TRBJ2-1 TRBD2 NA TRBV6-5 TGTGCCAGCAGTTACGGTCCAGGCGGGAGGGGATCGGAGCAGTTCTTC CASSYGPGGRGSEQFF
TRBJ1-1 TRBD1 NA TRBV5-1 TGCGCCAGCAGCTGGGGACAGGGTCGTGACACTGAAGCTTTCTTT CASSWGQGRDTEAFF
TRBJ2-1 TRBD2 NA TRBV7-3 TGTGCCAGCAGCTTGGCGGCGGCGGGAGGAGGTGAGCAGTTCTTC CASSLAAAGGGEQFF
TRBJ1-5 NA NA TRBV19 TGTGCCAGTAGTATGAACGGGAATAGCAATCAGCCCCAGCATTTT CASSMNGNSNQPQHF
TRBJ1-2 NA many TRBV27 TGTGCCACCCGTGCGGGAAACTATGGCTACACCTTC CATRAGNYGYTF
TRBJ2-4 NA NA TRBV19 TGTGCCAGTAGTTCGGGGCGGGGTGGCATTCAGTACTTC CASSSGRGGIQYF
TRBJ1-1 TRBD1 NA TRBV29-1 TGCAGCGTTGAACGACAGGGGATGAACACTGAAGCTTTCTTT CSVERQGMNTEAFF
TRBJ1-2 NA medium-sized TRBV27 TGTGCCAGCAGTTTATTCTCAAGGACGCGGGGCTATGGCTACACCTTC CASSLFSRTRGYGYTF
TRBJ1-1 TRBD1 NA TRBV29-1 TGCAGCGTAGGTTTCAGGGGGATGAACACTGAAGCTTTCTTT CSVGFRGMNTEAFF
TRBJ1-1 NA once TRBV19 TGTGCCAGTAGTATGTGGCAGGGCCACCCTTTCTTT CASSMWQGHPFF
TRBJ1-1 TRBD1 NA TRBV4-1 TGCGCCAGCAGCCAGGGACAGGGGTCAGGCACTGAAGCTTTCTTT CASSQGQGSGTEAFF
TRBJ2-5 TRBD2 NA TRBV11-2 TGTGCCACCACAAGCCGGGACTATCAAGAGACCCAGTACTTC CATTSRDYQETQYF
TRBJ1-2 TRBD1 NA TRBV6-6 TGTGCCAGCAGTATCCGACAGGGAGATCTTGGCTACACCTTC CASSIRQGDLGYTF
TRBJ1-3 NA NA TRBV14 TGTGCCAGCAGACGCGGATCTGGAAACACCATATATTTT CASRRGSGNTIYF
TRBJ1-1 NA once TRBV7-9 TGTGCCAGCAGCTTACAACAGGGAAGCGATGAAGCTTTCTTT CASSLQQGSDEAFF
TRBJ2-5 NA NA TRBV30 TGTGCCTGGAACACCCAAGTGGAGACCCAGTACTTC CAWNTQVETQYF
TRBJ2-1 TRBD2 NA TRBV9 TGTGCCAGCAGCGGTAGCGGGAGAATTACGAATGAGCAGTTCTTC CASSGSGRITNEQFF
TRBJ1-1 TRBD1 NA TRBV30 TGTGCCTGGAGTCCTGGACAGGGGAACACTGAAGCTTTCTTT CAWSPGQGNTEAFF
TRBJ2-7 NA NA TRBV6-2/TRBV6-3 TGTGCCAGCAGTGACACAGGGCCCACAACCTACGAGCAGTACTTC CASSDTGPTTYEQYF
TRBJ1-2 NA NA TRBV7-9 TGTGCCAGCAGCCAGGGAGGCGGGTACTATGGCTACACCTTC CASSQGGGYYGYTF
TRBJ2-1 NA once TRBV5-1 TGCGCCAGCAGCTTGGAAGGAAGCGGCTCCTACAATGAGCAGTTCTTC CASSLEGSGSYNEQFF
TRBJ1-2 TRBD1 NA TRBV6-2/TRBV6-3 TGTGCCAGCAGTTACAGGGGGCCTAGCTATGGCTACACCTTC CASSYRGPSYGYTF
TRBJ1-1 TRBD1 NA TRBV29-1 TGCAGCGCACGAGGGGGCTTGACTGAAGCTTTCTTT CSARGGLTEAFF
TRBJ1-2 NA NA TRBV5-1 TGCGCCAGCAGCCCGACCTCTCCCCAAGGGACTGTTGGCTACACCTTC CASSPTSPQGTVGYTF
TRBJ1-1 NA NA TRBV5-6 TGTGCCAGCAGCTTGGACAGGGTGATGAACACTGAAGCTTTCTTT CASSLDRVMNTEAFF
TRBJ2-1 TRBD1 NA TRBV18 TGTGCCAGCTCACCACCTGGGGACAGGGGCTACAATGAGCAGTTCTTC CASSPPGDRGYNEQFF
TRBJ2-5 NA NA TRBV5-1 TGCGCCAGCAGCGTGTCAGGGAAAGAGACCCAGTACTTC CASSVSGKETQYF
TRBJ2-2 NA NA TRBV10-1 TGCGCCAGCAGTGATGGAGGGAAAGGAACCGGGGAGCTGTTTTTT CASSDGGKGTGELFF
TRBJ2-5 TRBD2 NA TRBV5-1 TGCGCCAGCAGCTCCGGACTAGGACGGGAGAACCAGACCCAGTACTTC CASSSGLGRENQTQYF
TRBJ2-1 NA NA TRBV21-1 TGTGCCAGCAGCAAGGTACTAGCGGAACGGGAGCCGCACAATGAGCAGTTCTTC CASSKVLAEREPHNEQFF
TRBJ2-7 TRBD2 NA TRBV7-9 TGTGCCAGCAGCCCTAGCGGGAGGAAATACGAGCAGTACTTC CASSPSGRKYEQYF
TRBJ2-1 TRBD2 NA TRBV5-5 TGTGCCAGCAGCTTGGGGACTAGCGTTACAAATGAGCAGTTCTTC CASSLGTSVTNEQFF
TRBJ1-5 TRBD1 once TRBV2 TGTGCCAGCTGCCGACAGGGCATGGGTCAGCCCCAGCATTTT CASCRQGMGQPQHF
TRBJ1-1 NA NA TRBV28 TGTGCCAGCAGTTTGCAGGCGGGTGACACTGAAGCTTTCTTT CASSLQAGDTEAFF
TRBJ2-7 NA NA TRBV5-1 TGCGCCAGCAGCTTGCTACCGTCAAAAAGCTCCTACGAGCAGTACTTC CASSLLPSKSSYEQYF
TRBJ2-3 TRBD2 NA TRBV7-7 TGTGCCAGCAGCCGTCTAGCGGGGAGCACAGATACGCAGTATTTT CASSRLAGSTDTQYF
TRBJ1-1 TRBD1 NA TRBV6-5 TGTGCCAGCAGCCGGGACAGGGGCAATTGGGCTTTCTTT CASSRDRGNWAFF
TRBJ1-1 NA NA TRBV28 TGTGCCAGCAGTCCGACAGGATTATTAAACACTGAAGCTTTCTTT CASSPTGLLNTEAFF
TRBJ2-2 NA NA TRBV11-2 TGTGCCAGCAGCTTAGCAGGCTGGGAGCTGTTTTTT CASSLAGWELFF
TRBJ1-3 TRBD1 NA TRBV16 TGTGCCAGCAGCCAATTCCGGGACAGGGTGGACACCATATATTTT CASSQFRDRVDTIYF
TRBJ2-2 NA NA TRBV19 TGTGCCAGTAGCGGGAGTGAAACCGGGGAGCTGTTTTTT CASSGSETGELFF
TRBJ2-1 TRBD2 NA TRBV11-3 TGTGCCAGCAGCGGCAGCGGGAGGGCAAACAATGAGCAGTTCTTC CASSGSGRANNEQFF
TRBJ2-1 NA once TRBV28 TGTGCCAGCAGTTGGACCAGGGGCCCCTACAATGAGCAGTTCTTC CASSWTRGPYNEQFF
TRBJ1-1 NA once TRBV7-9 TGTGCCAGCAGCTTCGGGGTTATGAACACTGAAGCTTTCTTT CASSFGVMNTEAFF
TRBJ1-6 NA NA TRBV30 TGTGCCTGGACGTATATCAGCTCCTATAATTCACCCCTCCACTTT CAWTYISSYNSPLHF
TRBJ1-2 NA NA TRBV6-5 TGTGCCAGCAGCTTACGAGGGAATGGCTACACCTTC CASSLRGNGYTF
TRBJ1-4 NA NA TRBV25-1 TGTGCCAGCAGTGTCGGGGGGATGAATGAAAAACTGTTTTTT CASSVGGMNEKLFF
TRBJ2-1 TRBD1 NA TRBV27 TGTGCCAGCAGTTCGGGACAGGAGCAGTTCTTC CASSSGQEQFF
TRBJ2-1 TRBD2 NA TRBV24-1 TGTGCCACCAGCCGGACTAGCGGGAAATCATACAATGAGCAGTTCTTC CATSRTSGKSYNEQFF
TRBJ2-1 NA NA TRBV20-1 TGCAGTGCTAGTTCGTCCCGCGGAACCCTAAAATCCTACAATGAGCAGTTCTTC CSASSSRGTLKSYNEQFF
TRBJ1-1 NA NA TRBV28 TGTGCCAGCAGTCCAGGACAGACTGGCACTGAAGCTTTCTTT CASSPGQTGTEAFF
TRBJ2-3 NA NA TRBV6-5 TGTGCCAGCAGTTACTCGGACTTAGGCACAGATACGCAGTATTTT CASSYSDLGTDTQYF